This paragraph covers one T cell receptor (beta chain) sequence. Using immunoSEQ multiplex PCR, the repertoire was profiled, and TCRdb retains in-frame clones only, with some absent. The table lists approximately 73,000 clones, about nine tenths of them singletons. The data were taken from a study of blood T cell repertoires in COVID-19. The CDR3 is 16 residues long. From germline, CDR1 is MNHNY and CDR2 SVGAGI (reference sequence). V was clipped by 0 bases and J by 4 bases; unmatched bases: 9. The specimen sequenced was peripheral blood. This clonotype was sampled from a woman aged 55-70 years with acute or convalescent COVID-19. J is TRBJ2-7 and V is TRBV6-6; TRBD1 matches 7 bases. CDR3 loop: CASSYSLGGQAYEQYF. The DNA for the CDR3 is TGTGCCAGCAGTTACTCCCTCGGTGGACAGGCTTACGAGCAGTACTTC.